Below are 26 T cell receptor beta chains sequenced from a single sample in a study of blood T cell repertoires in COVID-19. Some clones are missing from TCRdb's copy, which holds only in-frame ones; the method was immunoSEQ multiplex PCR. This table has approximately 69,000 clones, roughly 79% appearing once. Sequences were obtained from peripheral blood. Receptors were obtained from a man in his sixties with acute or convalescent COVID-19.

V and J are TRBV30 and TRBJ2-7; TRBD2 is a possible D gene (5 bases). Germline V gene data show CDR1 as GTSNPN and CDR2 as SVGIG (reference sequence). Trimming took 2 bases from V and 4 from J, leaving 12 bases between them. The length of the CDR3 is 13 residues. CDR3 sequence (DNA): TGTGCCTGGAGTAGGACTGGGTTGTACGAGCAGTACTTC. This codes for CAWSRTGLYEQYF.

This clone has just one count. V and J are TRBV7-8 and TRBJ1-5, with D possibly TRBD1 on 5 matching bases. The germline V gene has CDR1 SGHVS and CDR2 FQNEAQ. The V end was cut by 4 bases, the J end by 1 base, with 14 bases between. The CDR3 is 16 residues long. The CDR3 here is CASSSLAGQSNQPQHF. CDR3 coding DNA: TGTGCCAGCAGCTCCTTGGCAGGGCAAAGCAATCAGCCCCAGCATTTT.

A single count supports this clone. The rearrangement links TRBV4-1 to TRBJ2-2; maybe TRBD2 (6 bases). This CDR3 comprises 15 residues. With 1 base removed from V and 6 bases from J, the gap between germline ends came to 12 bases. Germline loops: CDR1 MGHRA, CDR2 YSYEKL. The CDR3 sequence is CASSQASGVPGELFF. As DNA, the CDR3 is TGCGCCAGCAGCCAAGCCTCGGGGGTGCCCGGGGAGCTGTTTTTT.

This chain joins TRBV5-1 and TRBJ2-2, with 9 bases aligning to TRBD1. The CDR3 length is 13 residues. Germline CDR1 and CDR2: SGHRS and YFSETQ. V lost 7 bases, J lost 6 bases, and 4 bases stayed unmatched. The CDR3 nucleotides are TGCGCCAGCGGACAGGGGTTCGCCGGGGAGCTGTTTTTT. Amino acid sequence: CASGQGFAGELFF. Looking up the rest from reference TRBV5-1 and TRBJ2-2 gives the full variable domain: KAGVTQTPRYLIKTRGQQVTLSCSPISGHRSVSWYQQTPGQGLQFLFEYFSETQRNKGNFPGRFSGRQFSNSRSEMNVSTLELGDSALYLCASGQGFAGELFFGEGSRLTVL.

The chain couples TRBV6-5 to TRBJ1-5, with TRBD1 as a possible D gene (5 bases). CDR1 and CDR2 (germline): MNHEY, SVGAGI. The CDR3 has 15 residues. Trimming stripped 2 bases from V and 0 bases from J, with 8 bases between. CDR3 nucleotide sequence: TGTGCCAGCAGTTACGGGACTCGTAGCAATCAGCCCCAGCATTTT. Residues: CASSYGTRSNQPQHF.

The chain is built from TRBV5-1 and TRBJ1-6; D is ambiguous. CDR1 is SGHRS, CDR2 YFSETQ, per germline. This CDR3 has 12 amino acids. Trimming shortened V by 4 bases and J by 7 bases, and 6 bases separated the two germline ends. CDR3 DNA sequence: TGCGCCAGCAGCGAACTGAATTCACCCCTCCACTTT. Translated: CASSELNSPLHF.

The V gene is TRBV15, the J gene TRBJ1-1, with TRBD1 as a possible D gene (5 bases). The V gene lost 2 bases and the J gene lost 2 bases, with 12 bases spanning the gap. This CDR3 is built from 15 residues. Per germline, CDR1 LNHNV and CDR2 YYDKDF (reference sequence). This CDR3 reads CATSRQDSFNTEAFF. The DNA for the CDR3 is TGTGCCACCAGCAGACAAGACAGTTTTAACACTGAAGCTTTCTTT.

Only a few counts were recorded for this clone. V usage is TRBV9 and J usage is TRBJ2-2, with D unclear. Trimming took off 0 bases at V and 2 bases at J, with 11 bases between the two ends. CDR1 SGDLS and CDR2 YYNGEE come from the germline V gene. The CDR3 runs to 16 residues. The CDR3 bases are TGTGCCAGCAGCGTAGCTGGGCAGCAAAACACCGGGGAGCTGTTTTTT. This sequence encodes CASSVAGQQNTGELFF.

This clone occurred once. In DNA, the CDR3 is TGCAGCACCTGGAAACAGGGTAAAAGAGAGACCCAGTACTTC. Protein sequence: CSTWKQGKRETQYF. V gene TRBV29-1 combines with J gene TRBJ2-5, with TRBD1 as a possible D gene (6 bases). V was clipped by 8 bases and J by 4 bases, with 20 bases between them. Germline CDR1 SQVTM, CDR2 ANQGSEA. The CDR3 length is 14 residues.

This clone was seen a few times. CDR3 sequence reads: CASSREQIRSGNTIYF. For the CDR3, the DNA is TGTGCCAGCTCACGAGAACAGATACGCTCTGGAAACACCATATATTTT. The chain employs TRBV18 and TRBJ1-3; D is unresolved. The V gene's germline CDR1 is KGHSH and CDR2 LQKENI. V dropped 4 bases and J dropped 0 bases, with 13 bases sitting between them. The CDR3 covers 16 residues.

This chain links TRBV11-3 with TRBJ2-7; D gene uncertain. Germline V lookup: CDR1 SGHNT, CDR2 YENEEA. The CDR3 spans 13 residues. Trimming removed 2 bases from V and 4 bases from J, with 9 bases in between. The chain's CDR3 is CASSLLGGYEQYF. The CDR3 coding sequence is TGTGCCAGCAGCTTACTAGGTGGATACGAGCAGTACTTC.

The gene calls are TRBV27 and TRBJ1-6, with a weak D call TRBD1 (5 bases). Trimming stripped 6 bases from V and 9 bases from J, with 12 bases between. From germline, CDR1 is MNHEY and CDR2 SMNVEV (reference sequence). The CDR3 runs 13 residues. The CDR3 here is CASRAGFASPLHF. The CDR3 region has the DNA TGTGCCAGCAGAGCAGGGTTCGCTTCACCCCTCCACTTT.

The CDR3 region has the DNA TGCGCCAGCAGCTTGGATGGGGCCGCCTATAATTCACCCCTCCACTTT. Amino acids: CASSLDGAAYNSPLHF. The rearrangement joins TRBV5-1 to TRBJ1-6, with a possible D match to TRBD1 (5 bases). Germline CDR1 reads SGHRS; CDR2 reads YFSETQ. The CDR3 consists of 16 residues. V dropped 0 bases and J dropped 2 bases, with 9 bases sitting between them. Filled out from reference TRBV5-1 and TRBJ1-6, the complete variable domain reads KAGVTQTPRYLIKTRGQQVTLSCSPISGHRSVSWYQQTPGQGLQFLFEYFSETQRNKGNFPGRFSGRQFSNSRSEMNVSTLELGDSALYLCASSLDGAAYNSPLHFGNGTRLTVT.

In its sample, this clone was seen a few times. The V call is TRBV15, the J call TRBJ1-6; 7 bases align to TRBD1. The junction had 6 bases not matched to a gene; V was cut back by 5 bases and J by 8 bases. This CDR3 contains 14 residues. CDR1 LNHNV and CDR2 YYDKDF come from the germline V gene (reference sequence). The CDR3 nucleotides are TGTGCCACCAGCGCGACAGGGTTTGATTCACCCCTCCACTTT. Amino acids: CATSATGFDSPLHF.

The CDR3 nucleotides read TGTGCCAGCAGTTTACAGGGGGTGTCCTCCTACAATGAGCAGTTCTTC. This codes for CASSLQGVSSYNEQFF. This rearrangement joins TRBV6-5 to TRBJ2-1, with 8 positions matching TRBD1. The V and J ends lost 4 bases and 0 bases, in that order; junction bases with no gene match: 5. The CDR3 has 16 amino acids. Germline CDR1 and CDR2: MNHEY and SVGAGI.

The rearrangement joins TRBV7-2 to TRBJ1-5, with 10 bases fitting TRBD1. The CDR3 consists of 15 residues. Germline V lookup: CDR1 SGHTA, CDR2 FQGNSA. Unmatched junction bases numbered 8, after V lost 5 bases and J lost 7 bases. The CDR3, as DNA: TGTGCCAGCAGCCTAGACAGGGGGCTCGACCAGCCCCAGCATTTT. Amino acid sequence: CASSLDRGLDQPQHF. Combining the CDR3 with reference TRBV7-2 and TRBJ1-5 gives the whole variable domain GAGVSQSPSNKVTEKGKDVELRCDPISGHTALYWYRQSLGQGLEFLIYFQGNSAPDKSGLPSDRFSAERTGGSVSTLTIQRTQQEDSAVYLCASSLDRGLDQPQHFGDGTRLSIL.

The chain carries TRBV3-1 (or the pseudogene TRBV3-2) and TRBJ2-5, with D possibly TRBD1 on 6 matching bases. The germline gives CDR1 LGHDT, CDR2 YNNKEL (reference sequence). This CDR3 is built from 14 residues. The V gene lost 5 bases and the J gene lost 0 bases, with 10 bases spanning the gap. CDR3 sequence (DNA): TGTGCCAGCAGCAGGAACAGGGACCAAGAGACCCAGTACTTC. The encoded protein is CASSRNRDQETQYF.

The chain couples TRBV19 to TRBJ1-1; 7 bases fit TRBD1. V lost 2 bases, J lost 4 bases, and 4 bases stayed unmatched. The length of the CDR3 is 14 residues. Germline V gives CDR1 LNHDA, CDR2 SQIVND (reference sequence). The CDR3 loop reads CASSILQGSTEAFF. The CDR3 nucleotides are TGTGCCAGTAGTATACTACAGGGGAGCACTGAAGCTTTCTTT.

The rearrangement joins TRBV11-3 to TRBJ2-5; a possible D gene is TRBD2 (6 bases). CDR1 and CDR2 from the germline V gene are SGHNT and YENEEA. The CDR3 spans 14 residues. V was shortened by 3 bases and J by 1 base, with 9 bases between the two germline ends. CDR3 protein: CASSFGGTQETQYF. As DNA, the CDR3 is TGTGCCAGCAGCTTTGGGGGGACCCAAGAGACCCAGTACTTC.

The chain joins TRBV7-8 to TRBJ1-1; no clear D gene. V was shortened by 10 bases and J by 6 bases, with 18 bases between the two germline ends. This CDR3 comprises 13 residues. The germline gives CDR1 SGHVS, CDR2 FQNEAQ. The CDR3 bases are TGTGCCACCGTCAGGTCCACAGTCGCTGAAGCTTTCTTT. It encodes CATVRSTVAEAFF.

This rearrangement joins TRBV5-1 to TRBJ1-3; TRBD1 matches at 8 bases. The CDR3 runs 16 residues. Per germline, CDR1 SGHRS and CDR2 YFSETQ. The junction had 6 bases not matched to a gene; V was cut back by 0 bases and J by 4 bases. This chain's CDR3 is CASSLVGQGTGNTIYF. CDR3 in DNA: TGCGCCAGCAGCTTGGTCGGACAGGGAACCGGAAACACCATATATTTT.

The chain has TRBV5-1 and TRBJ2-5; 9 bases align to TRBD1. CDR3 length equals 14 residues. Looked up from germline, CDR1 is SGHRS and CDR2 is YFSETQ. Germline trimming cut 2 bases from V and 3 bases from J; bases unmatched to any gene: 2. For the CDR3, the DNA is TGCGCCAGCAGCTTACAGGGGGCGGAAGAGACCCAGTACTTC. This sequence encodes CASSLQGAEETQYF.

The V and J genes are TRBV10-1 and TRBJ2-7; TRBD1 agrees at 8 bases. The CDR3 runs to 14 residues. The V segment lost 4 bases and the J segment 5 bases; nucleotides outside the gene matches: 7. Germline V gene data show CDR1 as WNHNN and CDR2 as SYGVQD (reference sequence). The CDR3 reads CASSGGQGANEQYF. The CDR3 bases are TGCGCCAGCAGTGGGGGCCAGGGGGCTAACGAGCAGTACTTC.

The chain combines TRBV7-2 with TRBJ2-5; D possibly corresponds to TRBD1 (5 bases). V was clipped by 5 bases and J by 5 bases, with 15 bases between them. Looked up from germline, CDR1 is SGHTA and CDR2 is FQGNSA. CDR3 length: 14 residues. CDR3 DNA: TGTGCCAGCAGCATGGATCAGGGATGGGAGACCCAGTACTTC. This gives the protein CASSMDQGWETQYF.

This clone was picked up a small number of times. The V and J genes are TRBV7-2 and TRBJ1-2, with unresolved D. The CDR3 runs 18 residues. The V end lost 2 bases, the J end lost 0 bases, and 19 bases lay between the germline ends. In germline, CDR1 is SGHTA, CDR2 FQGNSA. DNA for the CDR3: TGTGCCAGCAGCTTAAGTTCGCGTGGGCAGACGTCTAACTATGGCTACACCTTC. Its translation: CASSLSSRGQTSNYGYTF.

The gene calls are TRBV7-6 and TRBJ2-2, with no clear D. V shed 1 base and J shed 2 bases, with 17 bases lying between them. The germline V gene encodes CDR1 SGHVS and CDR2 FNYEAQ. The CDR3 has 18 amino acids. The CDR3 nucleotides read TGTGCCAGCAGCTTAGATAGTATTATGGGTAGCAACACCGGGGAGCTGTTTTTT. Protein: CASSLDSIMGSNTGELFF.